Described below is a single TCR beta chain sequence and its context. Its specificity is unknown. The sample comes from a study of T cells in Graves' hyperthyroidism and ophthalmopathy. Study-level findings and limits: The majority of expanded thyroid clonotypes above 0.001 also appeared in blood.

Germline V gene sequence: CDR1 MNHNS, CDR2 SASEGT. J was trimmed by 7 bases and V by 7 bases; bases with no gene match: 14. The CDR3 covers 15 residues. Patients were excluded because of uncontrolled infection, other autoimmune disease, pregnancy or lactation. From RNA transcripts, TCR beta CDR3 regions were amplified. In the first-round RT-PCR of the TCR CDR3, the HTBI primer set was used. TCRdb passed the multiplex PCR reads through MiXCR, listing each CDR3 protein once. Here the sample spans about 300,000 distinct CDR3 sequences, roughly a fifth being singletons. This receptor was obtained from a middle-aged man with Graves' ophthalmopathy. The chain links TRBV6-1 to TRBJ2-7; 9 nucleotides line up with TRBD1. Sequencing used blood. The CDR3 DNA reads TGTGCCAGCACCGATACCGGGACAGGGAAAGAAGAGCAGTACTTC. Amino acid sequence: CASTDTGTGKEEQYF.